Sequencing of this T cell receptor beta chain was carried out in a study of cytomegalovirus exposure and HLA in healthy donors. Germline lookup yields CDR1 LGHNA and CDR2 YSLEER. The CDR3 consists of 15 residues. The junction had 6 bases not matched to a gene; V was cut back by 3 bases and J by 5 bases. 13 Jbeta primers and 60 Vbeta primers were used for the PCR. Only in-frame clones appear in the TCRdb table, and some are missing; sequencing was by immunoSEQ multiplex PCR. In the table there are about 180,000 clones, 75% to 85% of which are singletons. Sequencing used PBMCs. The sequence derives from a woman aged 60-75 years in good health and CMV-seropositive. The gene calls are TRBV4-3 and TRBJ2-5, with 10 bases lining up with TRBD1. CDR3 amino acids: CASSHRQGAGETQYF. The CDR3 nucleotides read TGCGCCAGCAGCCACCGACAGGGGGCGGGGGAGACCCAGTACTTC.